What follows are 20 T cell receptor beta chains derived from one specimen sequenced in a study of regulatory T cells in long-lasting Graves disease. Time point here: newly diagnosed GD, antithyroid drugs for less than 3 months. The authors made the TCR library using RNA they extracted from PBMCs. With iRepertoire HTBI primers and Arm-PCR of CDR3 regions, TCR beta libraries were built. TCRdb recomputed calls from the multiplex PCR reads with MiXCR, one row per CDR3 protein. This table has about 400,000 distinct CDR3 sequences, approximately 15% appearing once. In addition, the sample was reused for a study of T cells in Graves' hyperthyroidism and ophthalmopathy.

Sequenced here: peripheral blood mononuclear cells (PBMCs), sampled at new diagnosis, from a patient treated with antithyroid drugs. These receptors all stem from a woman aged 40 to 50 with Graves disease.

Many counts were recorded for this clonotype. The chain recombines TRBV14 with TRBJ1-6; D perhaps matches TRBD1 (6 bases). Germline V gene lookup returns CDR1 SGHDN and CDR2 FVKESK. The CDR3 runs to 15 residues. V lost 1 base and J lost 7, with 11 bases in between. CDR3 nucleotide sequence: TGTGCCAGCAGCCAAGCGGGGACACCAAATTCACCCCTCCACTTT. Amino acids: CASSQAGTPNSPLHF.

This clonotype was observed at least ten times. The chain joins TRBV28 to TRBJ1-2; maybe TRBD1 (6 bases). The CDR3 runs to 17 residues. Germline V gene sequence: CDR1 MDHEN, CDR2 SYDVKM. The V end lost 5 bases, the J end lost 4 bases, and 23 bases lay between the germline ends. CDR3 sequence (DNA): TGTGCCAGCAGTAGTTTAAGGGGCCAAGGGGGTGGCTATGGCTACACCTTC. Translation: CASSSLRGQGGGYGYTF.

This clonotype was found many times. The chain links TRBV12-5 to TRBJ1-5; D not resolved. This CDR3 is built from 12 residues. The germline CDR1 and CDR2 sequences are LGHNT and FRNRAP. Trimming stripped 1 base from V and 11 bases from J, with 9 bases between. CDR3 residues: CASGLETGAQHF. The CDR3 bases are TGTGCTAGTGGTTTGGAAACCGGGGCCCAGCATTTT.

This clonotype has ten or more counts. The chain joins TRBV11-3 to TRBJ2-1; D is tentatively TRBD1 or TRBD2 (7 bases each). The length of the CDR3 is 16 residues. Between the trimmed V and J ends, which lost 6 bases and 6 bases, there was a span of 21 bases. The V gene's germline CDR1 is SGHNT and CDR2 YENEEA. The CDR3 DNA sequence: TGTGCCAGCAGGCCAGGGGGGGGGGCATGGGGCAATGAGCAGTTCTTC. It encodes CASRPGGGAWGNEQFF.

In its sample, this clonotype was seen a few times. V and J are TRBV5-6 and TRBJ2-7; perhaps TRBD1 as D (5 bases). CDR3 length: 14 residues. Germline V gene lookup returns CDR1 SGHDT and CDR2 YYEEEE. V lost 3 bases, J lost 2 bases, and 12 bases lay in between. CDR3 in DNA: TGTGCCAGCAGCTCTCAGGGCCCCACCTACGAGCAGTACTTC. Residues: CASSSQGPTYEQYF.

The chain is built from TRBV5-1 and TRBJ2-2; a weak D match, TRBD2 (6 bases). The V gene's germline CDR1 is SGHRS and CDR2 YFSETQ. Deletions cut 0 bases from V and 8 bases from J, with 14 bases between. The CDR3 length is 15 residues. Written as DNA, the CDR3 is TGCGCCAGCAGCTTGGACACCGGGAGCGCGGGGGAGCTGTTTTTT. Amino acid sequence: CASSLDTGSAGELFF. The full variable domain, with the rest looked up from reference TRBV5-1 and TRBJ2-2, is KAGVTQTPRYLIKTRGQQVTLSCSPISGHRSVSWYQQTPGQGLQFLFEYFSETQRNKGNFPGRFSGRQFSNSRSEMNVSTLELGDSALYLCASSLDTGSAGELFFGEGSRLTVL.

This sequence joins TRBV24-1 and TRBJ2-7; a possible D gene is TRBD2 (7 bases). The CDR3 is made up of 12 amino acids. Per germline, CDR1 KGHDR and CDR2 SFDVKD. The germline V and J ends were trimmed by 10 bases and 5 bases, with 14 bases remaining between them. In DNA form, the CDR3 reads TGTGCCACTAGGGGAGGGGGACACGAGCAGTACTTC. It translates to CATRGGGHEQYF.

This clonotype has at least ten counts. This chain uses TRBV28 with TRBJ1-6; D is unclear. This CDR3 has 13 amino acids. Trimming shortened V by 5 bases and J by 10 bases, and 12 bases separated the two germline ends. Germline V gene data show CDR1 as MDHEN and CDR2 as SYDVKM. CDR3 bases: TGTGCCAGCAGTCCATCAATCGAATCACCCCTCCACTTT. Encoded protein: CASSPSIESPLHF. The full variable domain, in which reference TRBV28 and TRBJ1-6 provide the parts outside the CDR3, is DVKVTQSSRYLVKRTGEKVFLECVQDMDHENMFWYRQDPGLGLRLIYFSYDVKMKEKGDIPEGYSVSREKKERFSLILESASTNQTSMYLCASSPSIESPLHFGNGTRLTVT.

This clonotype was detected many times. The rearrangement joins TRBV11-3 to TRBJ1-1; 8 bases fit TRBD1. This CDR3 comprises 14 residues. With 5 bases clipped from V and 5 bases from J, the junction kept 7 bases outside the gene matches. The germline V gene has CDR1 SGHNT and CDR2 YENEEA. The CDR3 DNA follows: TGTGCCAGCAGCGCAGGGGGCTGGGTTACTGAAGCTTTCTTT. This gives the protein CASSAGGWVTEAFF.

The table lists this clonotype with many counts. The junction shows a germline mismatch at one end, possibly a read error. The chain couples TRBV12-3 or TRBV12-4 to TRBJ1-6, with a weak D call TRBD1 (5 bases). This CDR3 spans 16 amino acids. CDR3 coding DNA: TGTGTCAGCAGCATTGAGGGAGGAATGCGGGGCTCACCCCTCCACTTT. This codes for CVSSIEGGMRGSPLHF.

Comment on this clonotype: Being one base from a much bigger clone, this may be a read error. The CDR3 DNA reads as TGTGCCAGCAGCCAGGGGATCGGGCGTCGGGACGAGCAGTACTTC. It codes for CASSQGIGRRDEQYF. V usage is TRBV7-9 and J usage is TRBJ2-7, with a weak D call TRBD1 (6 bases). Germline lookup yields CDR1 SEHNR and CDR2 FQNEAQ (reference sequence). The germline V and J ends were trimmed by 5 bases and 5 bases, with 19 bases remaining between them. CDR3 length equals 15 residues.

The table lists this clonotype with many counts. The chain joins TRBV12-3 or TRBV12-4 to TRBJ1-5, with TRBD1 matching over 7 bases. V trimming: 9 bases; J trimming: 3 bases; junction bases outside the gene matches: 5. The CDR3 covers 13 residues. CDR3 DNA sequence: TGTGCCAGACCGGGACAGCTCAATCAGCCCCAGCATTTT. It codes for CARPGQLNQPQHF.

This clonotype was counted only a few times. V and J are TRBV9 and TRBJ2-3; possibly TRBD1 for D (5 bases). CDR3 length equals 15 residues. The germline V gene encodes CDR1 SGDLS and CDR2 YYNGEE. With 0 bases removed from V and 2 bases from J, the gap between germline ends came to 10 bases. The CDR3 nucleotides are TGTGCCAGCAGCGTAGTCCCAGGGTACACAGATACGCAGTATTTT. Encoded protein: CASSVVPGYTDTQYF.

As regards this clonotype: A clone one base away is much larger, so this may be a read error. V and J are TRBV20-1 and TRBJ2-1; 10 bases match TRBD2. CDR1 and CDR2 (germline): DFQATT, SNEGSKA (reference sequence). J gave up 8 bases and V 1 base, and 8 bases lay outside the gene matches. The CDR3 runs 15 residues. CDR3 DNA sequence: TGCAGTGCTAGAGTAACTAGCGGGAAGCTCTATGAGCAGTTCTTC. Translation: CSARVTSGKLYEQFF.

In this sample, this clonotype turned up a few times. The rearrangement uses TRBV5-1 and TRBJ2-7; TRBD1 might be the D (5 bases). The CDR3 runs 14 residues. In germline, CDR1 is SGHRS, CDR2 YFSETQ. Trimming left V 0 bases short and J 5 bases short, with 12 bases between. The CDR3 sequence: CASSLEPGQDEQYF. CDR3 in DNA: TGCGCCAGCAGCTTGGAGCCAGGGCAGGACGAGCAGTACTTC.

The chain uses TRBV20-1 and TRBJ2-5, with 9 positions matching TRBD2. The CDR3 covers 18 residues. V lost 0 bases to trimming and J lost 1 base; unmatched junction nucleotides: 12. The germline V gene has CDR1 DFQATT and CDR2 SNEGSKA (reference sequence). The CDR3 loop is CSARDPAERTSVQETQYF. CDR3 coding DNA: TGCAGTGCTAGAGATCCGGCGGAAAGGACTAGCGTCCAAGAGACCCAGTACTTC.

The chain combines TRBV5-1 with TRBJ2-4; 7 bases agree with TRBD1. Per germline, CDR1 SGHRS and CDR2 YFSETQ. The CDR3 is made up of 16 amino acids. V gave up 1 base and J gave up 1 base; unmatched junction bases: 5. CDR3 sequence: CASSLLRGQAKNIQYF. The CDR3 DNA is TGCGCCAGCAGCTTGTTGAGGGGGCAGGCCAAAAACATTCAGTACTTC.

This clonotype was recorded many times. The chain joins TRBV28 to TRBJ1-2; 7 nucleotides agree with TRBD1. The CDR3 contains 13 residues. Germline V lookup: CDR1 MDHEN, CDR2 SYDVKM. Losses at the gene ends were 6 bases for V and 4 bases for J; bases not matched to a gene: 5. This chain's CDR3 is CASSGRGGYGYTF. In DNA form, the CDR3 reads TGTGCCAGCAGCGGCAGGGGGGGCTATGGCTACACCTTC.

CDR3 loop: CAWSRTGSNQPQHF. The CDR3 DNA sequence: TGTGCCTGGAGTAGGACGGGTAGTAATCAGCCCCAGCATTTT. This rearrangement joins TRBV30 to TRBJ1-5; unclear D gene. The CDR3 loop spans 14 amino acids. V lost 2 bases, J lost 4 bases, and 12 bases lay in between. Germline V gene data show CDR1 as GTSNPN and CDR2 as SVGIG (reference sequence).

Comments on this clonotype: With a much larger clone just one base away, this may be a read error. V and J are TRBV5-6 and TRBJ2-3, with D tentatively TRBD1 (6 bases). Gene TRBJ2-7 matches the end of the DNA better, so the J call may be wrong. The CDR3 extends over 15 amino acids. Germline V gene lookup returns CDR1 SGHDT and CDR2 YYEEEE. The CDR3 bases are TGTGCCAGCAGTCGAGACAGGAACCCCCGCTACGAGCAGTACTTC. This translates into CASSRDRNPRYEQYF.